This T cell receptor beta chain is from a study of control samples from healthy donors and cancer patients. The germline V gene has CDR1 LNHNV and CDR2 YYDKDF (reference sequence). The CDR3 totals 12 residues. Trimming stripped 5 bases from V and 5 bases from J, with 9 bases between. Only in-frame clones appear in the TCRdb table, and some are missing; sequencing was by immunoSEQ multiplex PCR. The profile shows approximately 46,000 clones, around 87% of them singletons. The origin of this receptor is a woman between 55 and 75 years old with lung cancer. The V and J genes are TRBV15 and TRBJ2-5; D is uncertain. What was sequenced was PBMCs. The CDR3 loop is CATSPSGETQYF. DNA for the CDR3: TGTGCCACCAGCCCCTCCGGGGAGACCCAGTACTTC.